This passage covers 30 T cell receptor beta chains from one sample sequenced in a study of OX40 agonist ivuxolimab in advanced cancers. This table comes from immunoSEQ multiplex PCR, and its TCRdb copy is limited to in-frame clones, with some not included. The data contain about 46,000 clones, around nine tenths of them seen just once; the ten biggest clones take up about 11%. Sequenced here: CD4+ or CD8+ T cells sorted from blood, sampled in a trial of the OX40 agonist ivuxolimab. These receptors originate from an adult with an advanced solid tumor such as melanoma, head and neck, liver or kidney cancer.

The CDR3 region is CASSSQGREQFF. The CDR3 nucleotides are TGTGCCAGCAGCAGCCAGGGGAGGGAGCAGTTCTTC. The rearrangement joins TRBV11-1 to TRBJ2-1; either TRBD1 or TRBD2 may fit D (6 bases each). V shed 5 bases and J shed 10 bases, with 12 bases lying between them. CDR1 SGHAT and CDR2 FQDESV come from the germline V gene (reference sequence). CDR3 length: 12 residues.

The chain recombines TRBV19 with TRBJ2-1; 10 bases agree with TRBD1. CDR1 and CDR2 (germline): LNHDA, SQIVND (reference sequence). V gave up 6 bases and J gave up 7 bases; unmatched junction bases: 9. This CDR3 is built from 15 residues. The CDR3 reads CASRPGQGIGNEQFF. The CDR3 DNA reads TGTGCCAGTAGGCCGGGACAGGGGATCGGTAATGAGCAGTTCTTC.

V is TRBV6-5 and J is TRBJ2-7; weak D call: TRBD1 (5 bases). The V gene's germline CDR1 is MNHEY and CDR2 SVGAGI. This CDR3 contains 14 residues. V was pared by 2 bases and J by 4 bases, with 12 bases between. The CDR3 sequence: CASSYAGMGYEQYF. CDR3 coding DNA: TGTGCCAGCAGTTACGCAGGGATGGGTTACGAGCAGTACTTC.

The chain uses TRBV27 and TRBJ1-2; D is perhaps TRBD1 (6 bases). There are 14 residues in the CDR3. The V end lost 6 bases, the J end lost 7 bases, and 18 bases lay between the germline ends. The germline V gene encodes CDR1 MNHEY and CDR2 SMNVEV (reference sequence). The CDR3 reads CASSHSPSGVGYTF. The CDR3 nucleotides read TGTGCCAGCAGCCACTCCCCCTCAGGGGTTGGCTACACCTTC.

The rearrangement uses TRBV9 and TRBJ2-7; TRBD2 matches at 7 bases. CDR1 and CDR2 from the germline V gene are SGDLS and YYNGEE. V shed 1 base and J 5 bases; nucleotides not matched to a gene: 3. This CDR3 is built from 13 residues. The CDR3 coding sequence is TGTGCCAGCAGCGTACTGGGAGGGGACGAGCAGTACTTC. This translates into CASSVLGGDEQYF.

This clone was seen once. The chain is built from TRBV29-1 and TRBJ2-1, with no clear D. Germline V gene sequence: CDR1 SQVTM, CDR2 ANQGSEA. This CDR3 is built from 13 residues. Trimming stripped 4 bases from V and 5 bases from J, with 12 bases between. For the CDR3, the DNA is TGCAGCGTTGGGGTCGACGGTAACAATGAGCAGTTCTTC. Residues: CSVGVDGNNEQFF.

CDR3 sequence (DNA): TGTGCCAGCAGCTTCCCGGGACAGGGGGCGACCGGGGAGCTGTTTTTT. Translated, it gives CASSFPGQGATGELFF. The genes are TRBV9 and TRBJ2-2; 12 bases agree with TRBD1. CDR3 length equals 16 residues. The V gene's germline CDR1 is SGDLS and CDR2 YYNGEE. V gave up 4 bases and J gave up 5 bases; unmatched junction bases: 6.

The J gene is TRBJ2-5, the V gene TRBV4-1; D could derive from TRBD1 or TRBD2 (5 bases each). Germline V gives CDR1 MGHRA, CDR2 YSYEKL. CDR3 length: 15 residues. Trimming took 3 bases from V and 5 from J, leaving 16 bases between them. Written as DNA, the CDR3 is TGCGCCAGCAGCCACAGGGACCTCCTGGGGGAGACCCAGTACTTC. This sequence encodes CASSHRDLLGETQYF.

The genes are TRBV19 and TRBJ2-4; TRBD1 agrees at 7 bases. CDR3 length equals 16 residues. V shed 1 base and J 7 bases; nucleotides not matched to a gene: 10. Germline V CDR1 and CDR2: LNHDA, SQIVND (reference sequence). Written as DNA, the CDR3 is TGTGCCAGTAGTATAGTCTACCCGACAGGGTGGAACATTCAGTACTTC. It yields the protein CASSIVYPTGWNIQYF.

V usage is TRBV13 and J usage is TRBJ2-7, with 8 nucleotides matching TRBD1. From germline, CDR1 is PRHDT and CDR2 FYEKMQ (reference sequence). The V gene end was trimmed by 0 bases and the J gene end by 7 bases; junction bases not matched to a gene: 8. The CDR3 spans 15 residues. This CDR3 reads CASSLGSRGQREQYF. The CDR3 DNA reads TGTGCCAGCAGCTTAGGCAGCAGGGGGCAGCGAGAGCAGTACTTC. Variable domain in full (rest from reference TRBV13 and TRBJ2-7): AAGVIQSPRHLIKEKRETATLKCYPIPRHDTVYWYQQGPGQDPQFLISFYEKMQSDKGSIPDRFSAQQFSDYHSELNMSSLELGDSALYFCASSLGSRGQREQYFGPGTRLTVT.

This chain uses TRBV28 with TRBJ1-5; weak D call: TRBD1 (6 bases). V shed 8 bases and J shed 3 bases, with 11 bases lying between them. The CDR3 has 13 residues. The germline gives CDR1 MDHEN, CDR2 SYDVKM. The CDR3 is CASSRGFNQPQHF. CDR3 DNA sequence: TGTGCCAGCTCTAGGGGGTTCAATCAGCCCCAGCATTTT.

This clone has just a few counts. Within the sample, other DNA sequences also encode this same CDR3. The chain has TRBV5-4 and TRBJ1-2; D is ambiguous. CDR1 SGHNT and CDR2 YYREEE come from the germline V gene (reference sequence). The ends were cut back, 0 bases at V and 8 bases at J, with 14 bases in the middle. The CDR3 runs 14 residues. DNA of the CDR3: TGTGCCAGCAGCTTGGGGGGTTCAGGTCGGGGCTACACCTTC. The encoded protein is CASSLGGSGRGYTF.

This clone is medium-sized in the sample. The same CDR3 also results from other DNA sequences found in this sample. The CDR3: CASSAPGQLNSNYGYTF. The CDR3 bases are TGTGCCAGCAGCGCACCGGGACAGCTAAACTCTAACTATGGCTACACCTTC. V usage is TRBV9 and J usage is TRBJ1-2, with TRBD1 identical over 7 bases. CDR1 and CDR2 from the germline V gene are SGDLS and YYNGEE. The CDR3 extends over 17 amino acids. Trimming removed 3 bases from V and 0 bases from J; junction bases left unmatched: 11. The whole variable domain, remainder taken from reference TRBV9 and TRBJ1-2, is DSGVTQTPKHLITATGQRVTLRCSPRSGDLSVYWYQQSLDQGLQFLIQYYNGEERAKGNILERFSAQQFPDLHSELNLSSLELGDSALYFCASSAPGQLNSNYGYTFGSGTRLTVV.

The CDR3 protein is CSVVLELPRQVNTGELFF. The CDR3 DNA follows: TGCAGCGTTGTCTTAGAACTCCCTAGACAGGTGAACACCGGGGAGCTGTTTTTT. This chain connects TRBV29-1 to TRBJ2-2; maybe TRBD1 (6 bases). Trimming took 4 bases from V and 1 from J, leaving 22 bases between them. Germline CDR1 and CDR2: SQVTM and ANQGSEA. This CDR3 region has 18 residues.

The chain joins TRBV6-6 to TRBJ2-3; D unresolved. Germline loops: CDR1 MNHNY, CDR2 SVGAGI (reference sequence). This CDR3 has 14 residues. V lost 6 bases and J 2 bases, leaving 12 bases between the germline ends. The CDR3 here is CASSPVDVTDTQYF. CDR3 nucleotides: TGTGCCAGCAGCCCCGTGGACGTCACAGATACGCAGTATTTT.

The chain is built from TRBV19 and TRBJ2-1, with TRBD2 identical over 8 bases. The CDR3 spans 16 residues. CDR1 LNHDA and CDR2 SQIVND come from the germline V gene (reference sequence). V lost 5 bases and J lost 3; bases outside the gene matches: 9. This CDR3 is CASSPGAGADYNEQFF. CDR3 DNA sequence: TGTGCCAGTAGTCCGGGAGCGGGAGCTGACTACAATGAGCAGTTCTTC.

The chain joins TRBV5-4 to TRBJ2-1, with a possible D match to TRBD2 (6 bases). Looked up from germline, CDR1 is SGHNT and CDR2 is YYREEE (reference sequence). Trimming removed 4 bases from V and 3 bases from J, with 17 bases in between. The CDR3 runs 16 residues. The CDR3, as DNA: TGTGCCAGCAGCCCCTGGGGTAGCGGATTCTACAATGAGCAGTTCTTC. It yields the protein CASSPWGSGFYNEQFF.

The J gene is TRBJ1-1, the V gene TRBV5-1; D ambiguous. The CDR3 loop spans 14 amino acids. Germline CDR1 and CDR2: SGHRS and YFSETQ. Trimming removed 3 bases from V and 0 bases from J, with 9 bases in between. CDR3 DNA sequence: TGCGCCAGCAGCTCGACAAGATTGAACACTGAAGCTTTCTTT. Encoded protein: CASSSTRLNTEAFF.

CDR3 region: CAKQGYLDDANNEQFF. DNA for the CDR3: TGTGCCAAACAGGGCTACCTTGACGACGCCAACAATGAGCAGTTCTTC. The chain has TRBV7-9 and TRBJ2-1, with D tentatively TRBD1 (6 bases). CDR1 is SEHNR, CDR2 FQNEAQ, per germline (reference sequence). Trimming removed 10 bases from V and 5 bases from J, with 24 bases in between. The length of the CDR3 is 16 residues.

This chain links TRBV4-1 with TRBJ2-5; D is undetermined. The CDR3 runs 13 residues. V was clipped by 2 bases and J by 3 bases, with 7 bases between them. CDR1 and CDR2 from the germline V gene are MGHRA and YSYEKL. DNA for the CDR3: TGCGCCAGCAGCCAATATACCGAAGAGACCCAGTACTTC. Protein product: CASSQYTEETQYF.

The CDR3, as DNA: TGTGCCAGCAGCTGTGGTTACGGGGGGAACTATGGCTACACCTTC. This codes for CASSCGYGGNYGYTF. J is TRBJ1-2 and V is TRBV21-1. TRBV21-1 is designated a pseudogene. CDR3 length equals 15 residues.

The CDR3 DNA is TGTGCCAGCAGTTACCGGGGAGGGGGCAACGAGCAGTACTTC. This translates into CASSYRGGGNEQYF. This sequence joins TRBV28 and TRBJ2-7; D is tentatively TRBD1 or TRBD2 (7 bases each). The V gene lost 4 bases and the J gene lost 5 bases, with 15 bases spanning the gap. This CDR3 has 14 residues. CDR1 is MDHEN, CDR2 SYDVKM, per germline.

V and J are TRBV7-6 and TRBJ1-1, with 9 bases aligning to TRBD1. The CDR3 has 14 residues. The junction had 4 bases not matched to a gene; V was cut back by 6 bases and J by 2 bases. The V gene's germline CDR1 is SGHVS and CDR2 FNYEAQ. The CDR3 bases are TGTGCCAGCAGACCTACAGGGGGCAACACTGAAGCTTTCTTT. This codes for CASRPTGGNTEAFF.

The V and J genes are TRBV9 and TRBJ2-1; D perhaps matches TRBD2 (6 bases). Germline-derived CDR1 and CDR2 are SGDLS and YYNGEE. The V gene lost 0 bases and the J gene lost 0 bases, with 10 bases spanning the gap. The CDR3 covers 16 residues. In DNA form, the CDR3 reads TGTGCCAGCAGCGTAGGGTGGGAGGACTCCTACAATGAGCAGTTCTTC. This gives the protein CASSVGWEDSYNEQFF. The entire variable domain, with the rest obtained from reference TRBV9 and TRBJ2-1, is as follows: DSGVTQTPKHLITATGQRVTLRCSPRSGDLSVYWYQQSLDQGLQFLIQYYNGEERAKGNILERFSAQQFPDLHSELNLSSLELGDSALYFCASSVGWEDSYNEQFFGPGTRLTVL.

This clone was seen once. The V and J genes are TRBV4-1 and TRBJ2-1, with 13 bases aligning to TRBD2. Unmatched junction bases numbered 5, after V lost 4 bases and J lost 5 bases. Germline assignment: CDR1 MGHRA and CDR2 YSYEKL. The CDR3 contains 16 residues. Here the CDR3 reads CASSLRTSGSHNEQFF. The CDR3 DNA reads TGCGCCAGCAGCCTGCGGACTAGCGGGAGCCACAATGAGCAGTTCTTC.

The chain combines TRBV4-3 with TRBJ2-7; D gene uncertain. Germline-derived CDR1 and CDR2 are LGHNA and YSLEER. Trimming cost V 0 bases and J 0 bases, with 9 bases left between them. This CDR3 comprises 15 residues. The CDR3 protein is CASSQDSLGSYEQYF. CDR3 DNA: TGCGCCAGCAGCCAAGATTCGCTTGGCTCCTACGAGCAGTACTTC.

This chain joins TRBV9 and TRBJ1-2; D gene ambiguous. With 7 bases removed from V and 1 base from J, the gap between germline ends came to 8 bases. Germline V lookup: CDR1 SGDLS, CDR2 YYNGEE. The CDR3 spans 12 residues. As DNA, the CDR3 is TGTGCCAGCTTGCGGGATAACTATGGCTACACCTTC. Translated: CASLRDNYGYTF.

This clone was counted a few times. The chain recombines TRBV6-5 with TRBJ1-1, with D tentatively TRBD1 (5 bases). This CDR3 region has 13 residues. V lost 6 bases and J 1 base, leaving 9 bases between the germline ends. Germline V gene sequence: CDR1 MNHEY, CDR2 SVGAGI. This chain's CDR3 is CASRLGTNTEAFF. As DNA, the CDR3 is TGTGCCAGCAGACTAGGGACGAACACTGAAGCTTTCTTT.

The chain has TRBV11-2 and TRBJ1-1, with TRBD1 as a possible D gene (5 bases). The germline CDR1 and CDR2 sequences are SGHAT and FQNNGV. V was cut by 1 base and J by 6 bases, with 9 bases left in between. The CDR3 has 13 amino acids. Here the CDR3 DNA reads TGTGCCAGCAGCTTAGTTCAGGGCGCTGAAGCTTTCTTT. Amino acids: CASSLVQGAEAFF.

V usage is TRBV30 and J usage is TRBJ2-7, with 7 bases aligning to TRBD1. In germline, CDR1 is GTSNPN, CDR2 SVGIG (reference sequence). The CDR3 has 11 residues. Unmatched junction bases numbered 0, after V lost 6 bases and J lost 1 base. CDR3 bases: TGTGCCTGCAGGGGGTCCTACGAGCAGTACTTC. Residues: CACRGSYEQYF.